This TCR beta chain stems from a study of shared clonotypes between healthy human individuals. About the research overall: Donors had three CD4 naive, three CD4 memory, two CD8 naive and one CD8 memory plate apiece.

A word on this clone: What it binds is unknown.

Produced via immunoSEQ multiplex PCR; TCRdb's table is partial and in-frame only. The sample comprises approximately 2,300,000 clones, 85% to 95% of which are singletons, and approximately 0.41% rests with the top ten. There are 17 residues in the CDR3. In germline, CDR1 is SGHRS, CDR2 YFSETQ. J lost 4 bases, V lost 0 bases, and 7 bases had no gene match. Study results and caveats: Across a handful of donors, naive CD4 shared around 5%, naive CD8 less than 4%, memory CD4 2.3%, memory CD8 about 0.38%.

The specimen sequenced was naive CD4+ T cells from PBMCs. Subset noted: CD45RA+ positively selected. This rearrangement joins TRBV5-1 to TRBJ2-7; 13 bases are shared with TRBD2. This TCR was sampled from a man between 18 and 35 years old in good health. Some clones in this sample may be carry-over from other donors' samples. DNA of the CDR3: TGCGCCAGCAGCTTGGCCATCCAGGGACTAGCGGGATACGAGCAGTACTTC. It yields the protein CASSLAIQGLAGYEQYF.